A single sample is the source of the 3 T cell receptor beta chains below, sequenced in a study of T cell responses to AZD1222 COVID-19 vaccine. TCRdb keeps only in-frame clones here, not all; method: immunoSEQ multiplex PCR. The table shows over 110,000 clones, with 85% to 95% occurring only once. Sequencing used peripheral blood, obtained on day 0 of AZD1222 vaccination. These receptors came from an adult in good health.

CDR3 residues: CASSPLTGGATDTQYF. DNA for the CDR3: TGTGCCAGCAGCCCTTTGACAGGGGGCGCGACAGATACGCAGTATTTT. This chain joins TRBV27 and TRBJ2-3, with TRBD1 identical over 10 bases. J lost 3 bases, V lost 6 bases, and 9 bases had no gene match. CDR3 length equals 16 residues. Germline V gene lookup returns CDR1 MNHEY and CDR2 SMNVEV (reference sequence).

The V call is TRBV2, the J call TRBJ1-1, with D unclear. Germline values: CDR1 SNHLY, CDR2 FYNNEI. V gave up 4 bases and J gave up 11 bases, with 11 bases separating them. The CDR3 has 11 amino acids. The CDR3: CASSGQSQAFF. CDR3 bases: TGTGCCAGCAGTGGACAATCTCAGGCTTTCTTT.

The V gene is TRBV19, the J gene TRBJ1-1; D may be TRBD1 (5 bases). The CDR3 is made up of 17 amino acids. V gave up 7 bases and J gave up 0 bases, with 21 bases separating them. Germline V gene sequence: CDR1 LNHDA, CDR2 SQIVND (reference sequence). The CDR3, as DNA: TGTGCCAGTACCCTCGGGGGTCGAAAGACTTTGAACACTGAAGCTTTCTTT. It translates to CASTLGGRKTLNTEAFF.